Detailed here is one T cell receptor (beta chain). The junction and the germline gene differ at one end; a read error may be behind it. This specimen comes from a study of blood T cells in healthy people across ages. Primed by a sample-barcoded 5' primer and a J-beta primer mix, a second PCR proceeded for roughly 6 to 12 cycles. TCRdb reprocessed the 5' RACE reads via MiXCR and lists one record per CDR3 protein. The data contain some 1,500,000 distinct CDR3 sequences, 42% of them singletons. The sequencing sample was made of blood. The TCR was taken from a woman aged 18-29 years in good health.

The CDR3 DNA sequence: TGCGCCAGCAGCCAAGGAATACCAGGGACTGATTCACCCCCCCACTTT. It specifies CASSQGIPGTDSPPHF. V gene TRBV4-3 combines with J gene TRBJ1-6; D may be TRBD1 (5 bases). This CDR3 is built from 16 residues. CDR1 is LGHNA and CDR2 is YSLEER in the germline V gene.